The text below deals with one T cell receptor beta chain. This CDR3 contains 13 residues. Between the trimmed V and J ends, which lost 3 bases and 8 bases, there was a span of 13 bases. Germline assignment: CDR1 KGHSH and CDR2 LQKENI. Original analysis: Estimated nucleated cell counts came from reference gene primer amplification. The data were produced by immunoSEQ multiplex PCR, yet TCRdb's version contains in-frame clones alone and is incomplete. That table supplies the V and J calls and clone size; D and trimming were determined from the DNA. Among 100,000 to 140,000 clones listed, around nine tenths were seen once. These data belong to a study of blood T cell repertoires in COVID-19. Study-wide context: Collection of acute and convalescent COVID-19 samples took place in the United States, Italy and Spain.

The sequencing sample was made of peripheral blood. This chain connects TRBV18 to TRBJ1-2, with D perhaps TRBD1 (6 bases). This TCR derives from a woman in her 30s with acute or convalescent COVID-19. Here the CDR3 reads CASSPTDRRGYTF. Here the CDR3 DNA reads TGTGCCAGCTCACCCACGGACAGACGGGGCTACACCTTC. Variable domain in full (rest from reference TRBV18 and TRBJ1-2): NAGVMQNPRHLVRRRGQEARLRCSPMKGHSHVYWYRQLPEEGLKFMVYLQKENIIDESGMPKERFSAEFPKEGPSILRIQQVVRGDSAAYFCASSPTDRRGYTFGSGTRLTVV.